This T cell receptor beta chain originates from a study of shared clonotypes between healthy human individuals. Details on this clone: In the same sample, other DNA sequences code for this CDR3.

Deletions cut 2 bases from V and 6 bases from J, with 6 bases between. The germline gives CDR1 SEHNR, CDR2 FQNEAQ (reference sequence). The CDR3 runs 12 residues. Original processing notes: With immunoSEQ giving junction-only sequences and no quality scores, filtering differed. Method: immunoSEQ multiplex PCR; TCRdb's copy keeps in-frame clones and lacks some. Clone size and V and J calls were adopted from that table, with D and trimming inferred from the DNA. Found here are fewer than 800,000 clones, 92% of them singletons; the top ten hold approximately 22%. CD8 cells classed as naive were CD45RO-negative and positively selected for CCR7, excluding terminally differentiated effector memory CD45RA+ cells.

The chain couples TRBV7-9 to TRBJ2-3; no clear D. This clonotype originated in a man younger than 40 in good health. The specimen was naive CD8+ T cells sorted from blood. CDR3 amino acids: CASSLRADTQYF. The CDR3 coding sequence is TGTGCCAGCAGCTTAAGGGCGGATACGCAGTATTTT.